The sequence of this T cell receptor beta chain was determined in a study of CD8+ T cells in alopecia areata. Study information: Oral tofacitinib (5 to 10 mg twice daily) was administered to treated patients. Regarding the study as a whole: The link between baseline CD8+ expansion and response remains uncertain with one nonresponder.

A remark on this clone: The target antigen is unknown.

RNA extraction was followed by reverse transcription into cDNA, which acted as the sequencing template. TCRdb's table, derived via immunoSEQ multiplex PCR, lists solely in-frame clones and lacks some. The repertoire holds 120,000 to 150,000 clones, with about 88% as singletons. Treatment of the sample: oral pan-JAK inhibitor, 5-10 mg twice daily. Lesional scalp tissue (obtained by punch biopsy) and peripheral blood were collected from alopecia areata patients. Sorting of CD4+ and CD8+ T cells was performed on PBMCs. The ends were cut back, 6 bases at V and 0 bases at J, with 12 bases in the middle. CDR3 length: 15 residues. From germline, CDR1 is MNHEY and CDR2 SMNVEV (reference sequence).

This TCR was recovered from a human donor with alopecia areata. The chain couples TRBV27 to TRBJ1-5; D not resolved. The sequencing used CD8+ T cells sorted from blood, collected at week 4, from a patient treated with tofacitinib. CDR3 nucleotides: TGTGCCAGCAGCCAGGCAGCGTATAGCAATCAGCCCCAGCATTTT. This sequence encodes CASSQAAYSNQPQHF.